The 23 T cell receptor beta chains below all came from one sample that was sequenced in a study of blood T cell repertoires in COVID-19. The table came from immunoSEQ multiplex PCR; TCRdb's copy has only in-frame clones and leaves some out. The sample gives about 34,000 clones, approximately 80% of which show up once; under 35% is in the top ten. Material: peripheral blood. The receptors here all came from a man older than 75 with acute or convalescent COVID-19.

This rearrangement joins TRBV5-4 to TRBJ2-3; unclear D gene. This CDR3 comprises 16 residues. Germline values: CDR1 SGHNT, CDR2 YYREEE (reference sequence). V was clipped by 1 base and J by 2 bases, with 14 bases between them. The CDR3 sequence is CASSLKLAGITDTQYF. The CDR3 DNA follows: TGTGCCAGCAGCTTGAAGTTAGCCGGAATCACAGATACGCAGTATTTT. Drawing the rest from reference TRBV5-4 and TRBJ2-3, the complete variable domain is ETGVTQSPTHLIKTRGQQVTLRCSSQSGHNTVSWYQQALGQGPQFIFQYYREEENGRGNFPPRFSGLQFPNYSSELNVNALELDDSALYLCASSLKLAGITDTQYFGPGTRLTVL.

CDR3 loop: CASSQRDRSTDTQYF. The DNA for the CDR3 is TGCGCCAGCAGCCAGCGGGACCGCAGCACAGATACGCAGTATTTT. The chain carries TRBV4-1 and TRBJ2-3; tentatively, D is TRBD2 (6 bases). Trimming shortened V by 3 bases and J by 0 bases, and 10 bases separated the two germline ends. The CDR3 has 15 amino acids. Germline loops: CDR1 MGHRA, CDR2 YSYEKL.

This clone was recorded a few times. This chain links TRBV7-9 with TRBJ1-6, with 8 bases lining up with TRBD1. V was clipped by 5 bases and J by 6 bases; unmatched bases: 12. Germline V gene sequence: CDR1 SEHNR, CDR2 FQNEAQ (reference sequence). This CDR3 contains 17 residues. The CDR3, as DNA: TGTGCCAGCAGCACAAGGGCCCCGGGACAGGTTAATTCACCCCTCCACTTT. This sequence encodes CASSTRAPGQVNSPLHF.

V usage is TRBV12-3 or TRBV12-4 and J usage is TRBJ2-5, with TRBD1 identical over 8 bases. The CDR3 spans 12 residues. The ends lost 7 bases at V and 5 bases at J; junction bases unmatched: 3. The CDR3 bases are TGTGCCAGCACGACAGGGGCGGAGACCCAGTACTTC. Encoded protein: CASTTGAETQYF.

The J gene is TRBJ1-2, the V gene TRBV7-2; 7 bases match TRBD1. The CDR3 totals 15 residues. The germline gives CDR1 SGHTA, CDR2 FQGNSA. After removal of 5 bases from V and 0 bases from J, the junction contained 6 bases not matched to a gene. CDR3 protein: CASSTQGHANYGYTF. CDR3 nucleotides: TGTGCCAGCAGCACACAGGGGCATGCTAACTATGGCTACACCTTC.

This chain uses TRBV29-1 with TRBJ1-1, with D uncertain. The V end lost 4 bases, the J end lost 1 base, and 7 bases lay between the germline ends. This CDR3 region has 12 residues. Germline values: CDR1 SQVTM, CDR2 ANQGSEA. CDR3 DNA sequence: TGCAGCGTTGGAGCCGGGAACACTGAAGCTTTCTTT. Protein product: CSVGAGNTEAFF.

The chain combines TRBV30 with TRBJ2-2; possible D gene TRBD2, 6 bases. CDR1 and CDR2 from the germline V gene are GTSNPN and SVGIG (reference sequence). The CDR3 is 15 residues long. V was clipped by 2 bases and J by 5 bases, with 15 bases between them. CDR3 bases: TGTGCCTGGAGTCACCTCATGGAGGGGACCGGGGAGCTGTTTTTT. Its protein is CAWSHLMEGTGELFF.

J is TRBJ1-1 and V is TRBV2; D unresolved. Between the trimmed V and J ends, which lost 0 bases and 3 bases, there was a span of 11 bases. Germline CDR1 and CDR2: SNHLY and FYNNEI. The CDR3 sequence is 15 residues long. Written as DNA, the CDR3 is TGTGCCAGCAGTGAAGCGCTTGCGAGGTACACTGAAGCTTTCTTT. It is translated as CASSEALARYTEAFF.

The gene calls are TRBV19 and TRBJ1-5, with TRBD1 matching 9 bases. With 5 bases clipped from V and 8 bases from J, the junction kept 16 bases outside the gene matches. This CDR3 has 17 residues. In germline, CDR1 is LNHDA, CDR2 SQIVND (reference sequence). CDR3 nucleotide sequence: TGTGCCAGTAGTCCAGGGACAGGGCGCAAGTGGAGGGAGCCCCAGCATTTT. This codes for CASSPGTGRKWREPQHF.

CDR3 DNA: TGTGCCAGCAGCCAAGCCCAGGACAACGGATACTACGAGCAGTACTTC. The encoded protein is CASSQAQDNGYYEQYF. The chain combines TRBV3-1 (or the pseudogene TRBV3-2) with TRBJ2-7; perhaps TRBD1 as D (5 bases). Germline assignment: CDR1 LGHDT and CDR2 YNNKEL (reference sequence). This CDR3 is 16 amino acids long. Trimming took 1 base from V and 3 from J, leaving 16 bases between them.

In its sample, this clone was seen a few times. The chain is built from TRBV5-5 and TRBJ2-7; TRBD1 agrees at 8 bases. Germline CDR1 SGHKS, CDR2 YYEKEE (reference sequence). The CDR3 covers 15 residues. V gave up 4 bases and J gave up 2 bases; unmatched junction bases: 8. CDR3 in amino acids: CASSAAGTGAYEQYF. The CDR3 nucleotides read TGTGCCAGCAGCGCGGCCGGGACAGGAGCCTACGAGCAGTACTTC.

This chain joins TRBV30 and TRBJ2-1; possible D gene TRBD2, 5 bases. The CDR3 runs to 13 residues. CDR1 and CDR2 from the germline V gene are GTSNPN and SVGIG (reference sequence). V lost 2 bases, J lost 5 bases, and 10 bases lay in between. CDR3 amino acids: CAWSRLRDNEQFF. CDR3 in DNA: TGTGCCTGGAGTAGGTTGCGGGACAATGAGCAGTTCTTC.

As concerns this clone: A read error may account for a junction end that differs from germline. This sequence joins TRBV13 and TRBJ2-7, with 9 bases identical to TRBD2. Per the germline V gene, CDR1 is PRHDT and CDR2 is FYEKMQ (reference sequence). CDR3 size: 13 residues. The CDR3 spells CASSQGSGRVPDF. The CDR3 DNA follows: TGTGCCAGCAGCCAGGGTAGCGGGAGAGTTCCGGACTTC. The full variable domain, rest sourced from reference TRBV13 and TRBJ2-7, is AAGVIQSPRHLIKEKRETATLKCYPIPRHDTVYWYQQGPGQDPQFLISFYEKMQSDKGSIPDRFSAQQFSDYHSELNMSSLELGDSALYFCASSQGSGRVPDFGPGTRLTVT.

This CDR3 reads CSASSGARADTQYF. The CDR3 DNA is TGCAGTGCTAGTTCAGGGGCGCGGGCAGATACGCAGTATTTT. The J gene is TRBJ2-3, the V gene TRBV20-1, with a tentative D call TRBD1 (6 bases). V lost 3 bases and J 4 bases, leaving 14 bases between the germline ends. This CDR3 is built from 14 residues. Germline CDR1 and CDR2: DFQATT and SNEGSKA (reference sequence).

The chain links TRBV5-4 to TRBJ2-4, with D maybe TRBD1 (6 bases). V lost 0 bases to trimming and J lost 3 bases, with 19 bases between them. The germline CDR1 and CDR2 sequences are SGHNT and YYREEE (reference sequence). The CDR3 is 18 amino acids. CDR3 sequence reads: CASSLGAMTGTIKNIQYF. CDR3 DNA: TGTGCCAGCAGCTTGGGAGCCATGACCGGGACAATCAAAAACATTCAGTACTTC. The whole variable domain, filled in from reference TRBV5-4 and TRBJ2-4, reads ETGVTQSPTHLIKTRGQQVTLRCSSQSGHNTVSWYQQALGQGPQFIFQYYREEENGRGNFPPRFSGLQFPNYSSELNVNALELDDSALYLCASSLGAMTGTIKNIQYFGAGTRLSVL.

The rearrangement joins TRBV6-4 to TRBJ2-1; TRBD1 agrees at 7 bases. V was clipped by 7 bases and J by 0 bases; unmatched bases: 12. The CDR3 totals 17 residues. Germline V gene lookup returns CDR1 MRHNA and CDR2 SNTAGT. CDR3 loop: CASKWDSPPSSYNEQFF. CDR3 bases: TGTGCCAGCAAATGGGACAGTCCTCCTAGCTCCTACAATGAGCAGTTCTTC.

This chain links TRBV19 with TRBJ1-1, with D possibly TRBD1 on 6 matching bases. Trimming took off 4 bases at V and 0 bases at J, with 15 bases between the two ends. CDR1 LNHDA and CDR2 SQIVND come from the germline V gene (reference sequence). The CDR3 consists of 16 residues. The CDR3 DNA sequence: TGTGCCAGTAGTACCGACAGGAGAAGTATGAACACTGAAGCTTTCTTT. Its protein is CASSTDRRSMNTEAFF.

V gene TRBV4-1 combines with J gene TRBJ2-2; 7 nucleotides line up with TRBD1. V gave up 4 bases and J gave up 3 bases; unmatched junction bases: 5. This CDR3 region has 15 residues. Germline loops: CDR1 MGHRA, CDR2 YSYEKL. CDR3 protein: CASSLRDRDTGELFF. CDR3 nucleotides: TGCGCCAGCAGCCTCCGGGACAGAGACACCGGGGAGCTGTTTTTT.

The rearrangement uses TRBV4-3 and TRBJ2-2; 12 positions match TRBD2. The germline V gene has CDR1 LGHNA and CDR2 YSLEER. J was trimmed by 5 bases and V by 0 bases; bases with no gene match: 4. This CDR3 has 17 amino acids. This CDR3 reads CASSQDALAGGTGELFF. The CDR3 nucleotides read TGCGCCAGCAGCCAAGACGCACTAGCGGGAGGTACCGGGGAGCTGTTTTTT.

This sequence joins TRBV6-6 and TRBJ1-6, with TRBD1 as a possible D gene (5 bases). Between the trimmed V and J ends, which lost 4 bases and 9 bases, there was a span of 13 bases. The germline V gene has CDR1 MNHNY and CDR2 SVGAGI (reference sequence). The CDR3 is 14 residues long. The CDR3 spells CASSWATVGSPLHF. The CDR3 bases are TGTGCCAGCAGTTGGGCGACAGTGGGTTCACCCCTCCACTTT.

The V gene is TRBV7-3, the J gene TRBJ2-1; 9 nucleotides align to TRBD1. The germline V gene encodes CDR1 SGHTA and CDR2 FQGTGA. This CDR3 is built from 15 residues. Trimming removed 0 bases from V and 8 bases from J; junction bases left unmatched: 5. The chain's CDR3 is CASSLTGQGVDEQFF. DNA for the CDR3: TGTGCCAGCAGCTTAACGGGACAGGGAGTGGATGAGCAGTTCTTC.

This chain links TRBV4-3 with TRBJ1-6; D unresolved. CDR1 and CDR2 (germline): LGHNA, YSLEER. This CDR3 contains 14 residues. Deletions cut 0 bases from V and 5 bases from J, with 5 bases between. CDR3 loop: CASSQEKHNSPLHF. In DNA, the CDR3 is TGCGCCAGCAGCCAAGAAAAGCATAATTCACCCCTCCACTTT.

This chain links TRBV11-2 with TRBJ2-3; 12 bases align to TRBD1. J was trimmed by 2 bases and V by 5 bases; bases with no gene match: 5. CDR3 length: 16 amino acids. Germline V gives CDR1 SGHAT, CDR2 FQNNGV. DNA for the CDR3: TGTGCCAGCAGCACCGGGACAGGGGGCCCCACAGATACGCAGTATTTT. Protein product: CASSTGTGGPTDTQYF.